This entry describes one T cell receptor beta chain. The target antigen is unknown. Bulk tissue was left unsorted, and RNA and DNA were co-extracted from about 21-30 mg of it. The sample comes from a study of tumor-infiltrating lymphocytes in primary liver carcinoma. TCR beta cDNA was made from approximately 540 ng total RNA with a constant-region primer. ARM-PCR, slightly modified, supplied the TCR beta libraries through three nested multiplex PCR rounds. A C-beta reverse primer and TRBV1-TRBV30 forward primers served in each of the first two PCR rounds, at ten to eleven cycles apiece. MiXCR was run by TCRdb on the multiplex PCR reads, yielding one entry per CDR3 protein. Of around 71,000 distinct CDR3 sequences detected, about 70% appear once; the ten largest clones hold roughly an eighth. CDR1 is SQVTM and CDR2 is ANQGSEA in the germline V gene. V lost 6 bases and J lost 6, with 14 bases in between. The CDR3 consists of 12 residues.

Study-wide results and limits: Researchers report that only about 7.5-24% of top clones turned up in all five tumor regions.

The sequence derives from an older woman with primary liver carcinoma and hepatitis B virus infection. The chain carries TRBV29-1 and TRBJ1-1; the D gene is possibly TRBD1 (5 bases). Material: liver tumor tissue from sampling region 4. Subset denoted: tumor region T4, right-lateral pole. The CDR3 DNA sequence: TGCAGCGTCTCTCAGGGCAGGGCTGAAGCTTTCTTT. Translating it yields CSVSQGRAEAFF.